Reported below is one TCR beta chain. Its specific antigen is unknown. No base-level quality is on record; no much larger clone is a single base apart. This record belongs to a study of cytomegalovirus exposure and HLA in healthy donors (dated by TCRdb to about 2017). Looking at the study overall: In an earlier analysis of 450 to 750 of the donors, 250 to 300 Gb of sequence data and 90 million to 130 million unique TCR beta sequences from 150 million to 200 million T cells were reported. Donor age, sex, ethnicity and CMV serostatus were compiled alongside the repertoire data. The number of typed donors differed by locus: about 620-640 for A, B, C, DRB1 and DQB1; 522 for DQA1; approximately 600 for DPA1; and some 470 for DPB1. High-throughput TCR immunosequencing, statistical association of individual TCRs with disease status, and machine learning were combined to predict cytomegalovirus infection status. About five DR-DQ haplotypes were treated as single units for association and clustering because of strong linkage in the cohort. The T cell repertoires of some 700 subjects were profiled by immunosequencing and related to cytomegalovirus serostatus. Of the 398 genotyped donors, 81% were placed in the genetic ancestry cluster associated with self-reported Caucasian donors. Roughly 300 gigabases of sequencing data and tens of millions of unique TCR sequences were included in an early release covering several hundred HLA-typed donors. A later genetic analysis used genome-wide SNP genotypes for about three fifths of the 666 donors, treating that subset as a discovery cohort. All discovery cohort repertoires had been generated using a single sequencing platform. Besides the first cohort of roughly 700 subjects, a separate validation cohort made up of roughly 120 different subjects was used. The study was designed to test whether signatures of past pathogen exposure could be identified by cataloging public T cell receptors. In a later analysis, previously published TCR beta repertoires from 550 to 750 donors were re-analyzed and high-resolution HLA genotyping was added so that TCR occurrence patterns could be studied. Both class I and class II loci were covered by HLA typing, at four-digit resolution. Among some 400 genotyped donors of the cohort, an average of approximately 240,000 unique TCR beta nucleotide sequences was sequenced per donor, of which about 19% were non-productive. In the later analysis, no new phenotypic data were used to find candidate immune exposures; instead, reliance was placed on TCR beta sequences and their occurrence across donors. An earlier analysis of several hundred of the donors applied high-throughput TCR beta sequencing to assess whether each TCR beta V gene segment acted as functional or pseudogenic. General conclusions and limits of the study: Most TCR sequences were observed very rarely across donors, whereas some public TCRs were present in many individuals. Because HLA typing was missing for some donors at each locus, association tests included only the typed subset. Because counts were too low, about 18 rarely observed V segments, including chromosome 9 orphons, were excluded from the earlier analysis of a few hundred of the donors. CMV serostatus was the only immune exposure information available for the cohort. A further reported finding was that TCR beta sequences accurately predicted the HLA-A and HLA-B alleles for most subjects in the first cohort. A later analysis associated 15,000 to 20,000 TCR beta sequences with specific HLA alleles at a false discovery rate of 0.05. A total of around 150 TCR beta chains were listed by the study as associated with cytomegalovirus. It was suggested by the authors that the approach could potentially be generalized to other disease states and immunological phenotypes. Roughly uniform sequencing depth across donors was assumed in presence/absence analyses, although this assumption may not hold. V-gene and J-gene trimming of TCR beta chains was associated with a missense DCLRE1C variant in a later genetic analysis, and the association was replicated in an independent cohort. According to a later analysis, most CMV-associated TCR beta chains appeared to be HLA-restricted, and the HLA associations seemed to be driven largely by CMV exposure. In a later genetic analysis, fewer N-insertions in productive TCRs were reported among donors in an Asian-associated ancestry cluster than the 666-donor mean. When HLA alleles, especially DR and DQ, strongly co-occurred, attributing TCR associations to individual alleles was difficult. In a later analysis, several top co-occurrence clusters were reported to appear linked to parvovirus B19, influenza, CMV and Epstein-Barr virus. A later analysis found that HLA-associated TCR beta chains were more clonally expanded and had lower generation probabilities than equally common non-associated chains. The cohort was sequenced for TCR beta chains only, and without alpha or paired-chain data the features that could be detected were limited. Broadly in line with IMGT annotations, most TCR beta V segments showed up in productive rearrangements about 87% or about 30% of the time in an earlier analysis of several hundred of the donors. Three of the identified cytomegalovirus-associated TCR beta chains were confirmed in vitro to be specific for cytomegalovirus antigens. The 87-base-pair reads could not distinguish some IMGT-functional V segments, including TRBV6-2 and TRBV6-3, so those segments were excluded. According to a later analysis, TCR association rates differed among HLA loci, with DRB1 alleles showing the most associated TCRs and HLA-C alleles showing the fewest. The classifier was reported to diagnose cytomegalovirus status with high specificity and sensitivity in both the original and validation cohorts. A cluster of highly shared sequence variants was judged likely to be a technical artifact of the sequencing pipeline. Correlated functional status among segregating V segments might be attributable to linkage disequilibrium, but an unknown experimental factor could not be ruled out.

The method behind the library was the immunoSEQ multiplex PCR assay. For the multiplex PCR, a mixture combining 60 forward primers for TCR Vbeta segments and 13 reverse primers for TCR Jbeta segments was used. The CDR3 region of rearranged TCR beta genes was amplified from genomic DNA with a multiplex PCR assay. The Illumina HiSeq System was used to sequence the amplified TCR beta libraries as 87-base-pair reads. As for the authors' bioinformatics: Across the 670 or so repertoires, a later analysis counted 80 million or so unique TCR beta chains, around 10 million of which were shared by at least two donors. A nearest-neighbor algorithm error-corrected the raw reads and collapsed the reads into unique sequences, merging closely related sequences to remove PCR and sequencing errors. Alignment of CDR3 sequences to IMGT reference sequences was used to assign V, D and J gene segments. Each retained sequence needed at least a six-nucleotide match to both a V gene segment and a J gene segment. Rearrangements were called productive when the CDR3 lacked stop codons and stayed in frame with V and J; all others were non-productive. Following IMGT convention, CDR3 was defined as the stretch from the second conserved V-encoded cysteine up to the conserved J-encoded phenylalanine. In an earlier analysis of some 550 of the donors, sequences lacking an unambiguous match to a single V gene segment were excluded. An earlier analysis of 500 to 600 of the donors classified V segments as functional when productive rearrangements were above 56.7% and as segregating when the standard deviation between donors was above 5%. A statistical classification framework was developed to diagnose cytomegalovirus status using the catalog of TCR beta chain sequences. A later analysis assigned V and J genes by comparing TCR nucleotide sequences with IMGT/GENE-DB human TR gene sequences. Using the TCRdist pipeline, a later analysis assigned CDR3 sequences along with most-parsimonious VDJ recombination scenarios. In a later analysis, every TCR beta chain was defined by the combination of its CDR3 amino acid sequence and its V-gene family, and reads without a unique V-gene family were dropped. A later analysis removed 592 highly shared, low-generation-probability nucleotide sequences to deal with suspected cross-contamination and a sequencing artifact. For each public chain, a later analysis derived a clonal expansion index from normalized ranks of inferred template counts within each repertoire. Generation probabilities in a later analysis came from a VDJ recombination model fitted to out-of-frame rearrangements, and those results were checked against IGoR. Hypergeometric tests were used in a later analysis to score TCR-TCR, TCR-HLA and TCR-CMV co-occurrence, with a repertoire-size bias correction applied to the TCR pairs. To estimate false discovery rates, a later analysis permuted the HLA or CMV assignments 20 times. In a later analysis, co-occurring TCRs were grouped using DBSCAN, with TCRdist sequence similarity added in when clustering inside HLA-allele-positive subsets. Co-occurrence clustering excluded repertoires with fewer than 30,000 or more than 120,000 public chains, plus five with anomalous nucleotide sharing. TCRdb holds this immuneACCESS table with in-frame rearrangements only. Some clones are missing; in checked studies, unresolved V genes explain under half, and the rest has no known cause. V and J calls and clone size follow that table, whereas D and trimming were derived from the DNA. The sample data list around 160,000 clones, and approximately 80% of these were observed just once. The ten largest clones add up to about 13% of the sample.

The cohort consisted of hundreds of healthy bone marrow donors. Cohort members were all nominally healthy when sampled, although unrecorded immune exposures were likely present. The donor was CMV seropositive and was included in the group of some 290 seropositive cohort members. Every donor gave a peripheral blood sample, and the peripheral blood mononuclear cells from that sample were used for TCR beta sequencing. The Qiagen DNeasy Blood Extraction Kit was used to extract genomic DNA from the blood cell samples. Via the germline V gene, CDR1 is MGHDK and CDR2 SYGVNS. V ends up 8 bases short and J 8 bases short, with an unmatched junction base count of 9. The CDR3 sequence holds 13 residues, the cysteine and phenylalanine included. The read is trimmed to its CDR3 DNA, 39 bases read in frame from base 1.

The V gene is TRBV25-1 and the J gene is TRBJ2-1; 7 junctional bases match TRBD2. This sequence originates from a man between 35 and 55 years old in good health and CMV-seropositive. The source material was PBMCs. The encoded CDR3 is CASYPREPYEQFF. The bases read TGTGCCAGCTACCCGCGGGAGCCCTATGAGCAGTTCTTC.